The present T cell receptor (beta chain) was sequenced within a study of cytomegalovirus exposure and HLA in healthy donors. Looking at the study overall: HLA-typed donors were the source of about 85 million unique TCRs held in an early data release.

This PCR relied on a set of 60 Vbeta primers and 13 Jbeta primers. TCRdb's table, derived via immunoSEQ multiplex PCR, lists solely in-frame clones and lacks some. The sample has some 160,000 clones, over 60% seen once; the top ten hold 4.5% to 6%. The germline V gene encodes CDR1 SEHNR and CDR2 FQNEAQ (reference sequence). The CDR3 consists of 14 residues. Trimming left V 4 bases short and J 7 bases short, with 13 bases between. General observations from the study: In an earlier analysis, productive rearrangement rates for most beta V segments clustered near 87% or 30%. In vitro work confirmed that three CMV-associated chains recognize CMV antigens.

The sample holds a few counts of this clone. Its cognate antigen is unknown. This clonotype was obtained from a man aged 40-55 years in good health and CMV-seronegative. V and J are TRBV7-9 and TRBJ1-4, with a weak D call TRBD1 (5 bases). Sequenced input: PBMCs. CDR3 bases: TGTGCCAGCAGCTCCGACAGAACGAGTGAAAAACTGTTTTTT. Residues: CASSSDRTSEKLFF.